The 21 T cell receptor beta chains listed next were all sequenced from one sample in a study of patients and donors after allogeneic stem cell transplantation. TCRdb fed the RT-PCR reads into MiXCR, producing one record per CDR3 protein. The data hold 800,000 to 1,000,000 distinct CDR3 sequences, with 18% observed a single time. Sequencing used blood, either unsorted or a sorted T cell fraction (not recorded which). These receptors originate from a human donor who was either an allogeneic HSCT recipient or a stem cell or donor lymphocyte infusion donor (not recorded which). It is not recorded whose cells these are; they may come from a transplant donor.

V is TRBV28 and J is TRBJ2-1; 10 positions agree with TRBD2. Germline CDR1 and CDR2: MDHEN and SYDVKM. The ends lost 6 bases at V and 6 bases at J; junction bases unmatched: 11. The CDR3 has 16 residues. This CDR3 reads CASSSGSGGVFNEQFF. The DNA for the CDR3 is TGTGCCAGCAGCTCGGGGAGCGGGGGGGTTTTCAATGAGCAGTTCTTC.

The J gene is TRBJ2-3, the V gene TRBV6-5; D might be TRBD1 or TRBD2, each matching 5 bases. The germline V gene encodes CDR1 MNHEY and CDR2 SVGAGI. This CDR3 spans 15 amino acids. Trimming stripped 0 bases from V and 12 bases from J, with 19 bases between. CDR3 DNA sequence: TGTGCCAGCAGTTACTCGGGGTTGGGAGACAGTAATCAGTATTTT. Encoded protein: CASSYSGLGDSNQYF.

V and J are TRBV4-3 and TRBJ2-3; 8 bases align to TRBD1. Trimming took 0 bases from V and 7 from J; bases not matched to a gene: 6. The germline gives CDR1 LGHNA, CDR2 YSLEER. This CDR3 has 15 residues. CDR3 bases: TGCGCCAGCAGCCAAGATTCAGGGGGCGGGAATACGCAGTATTTT. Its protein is CASSQDSGGGNTQYF.

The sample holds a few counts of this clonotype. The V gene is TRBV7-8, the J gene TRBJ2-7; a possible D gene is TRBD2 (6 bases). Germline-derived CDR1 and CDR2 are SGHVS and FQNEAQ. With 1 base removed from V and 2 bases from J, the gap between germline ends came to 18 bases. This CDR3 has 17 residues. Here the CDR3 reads CASSLVLANTPPYEQYF. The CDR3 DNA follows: TGTGCCAGCAGCTTAGTACTAGCTAATACTCCACCCTACGAGCAGTACTTC. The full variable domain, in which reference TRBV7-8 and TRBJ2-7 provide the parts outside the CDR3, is GAGVSQSPRYKVAKRGQDVALRCDPISGHVSLFWYQQALGQGPEFLTYFQNEAQLDKSGLPSDRFFAERPEGSVSTLKIQRTQQEDSAVYLCASSLVLANTPPYEQYFGPGTRLTVT.

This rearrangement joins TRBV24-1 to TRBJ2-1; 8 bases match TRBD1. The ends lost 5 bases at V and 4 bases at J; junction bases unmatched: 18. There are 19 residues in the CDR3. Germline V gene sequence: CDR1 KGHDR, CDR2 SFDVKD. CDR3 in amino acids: CATSAQGAVATLPYNEQFF. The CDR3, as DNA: TGTGCCACCAGTGCTCAGGGGGCGGTAGCGACTCTTCCATACAATGAGCAGTTCTTC.

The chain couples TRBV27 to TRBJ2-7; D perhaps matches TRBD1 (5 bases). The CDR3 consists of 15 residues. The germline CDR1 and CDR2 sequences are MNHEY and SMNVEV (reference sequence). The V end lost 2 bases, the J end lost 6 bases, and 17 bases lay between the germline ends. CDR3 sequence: CASSLPQGRVFEQYF. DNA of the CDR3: TGTGCCAGCAGTTTACCCCAGGGTAGGGTTTTCGAGCAGTACTTC.

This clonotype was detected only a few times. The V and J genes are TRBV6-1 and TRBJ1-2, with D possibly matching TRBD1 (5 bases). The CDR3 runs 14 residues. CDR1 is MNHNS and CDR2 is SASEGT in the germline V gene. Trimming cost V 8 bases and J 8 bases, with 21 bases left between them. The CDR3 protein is CASARDRILGGYTF. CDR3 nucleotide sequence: TGTGCCAGCGCTAGGGACCGGATTTTAGGAGGCTACACCTTC.

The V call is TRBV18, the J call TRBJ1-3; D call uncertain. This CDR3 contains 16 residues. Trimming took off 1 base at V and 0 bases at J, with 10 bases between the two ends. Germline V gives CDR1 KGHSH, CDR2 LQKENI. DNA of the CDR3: TGTGCCAGCTCACCACGAGCCCGGACCTCTGGAAACACCATATATTTT. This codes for CASSPRARTSGNTIYF. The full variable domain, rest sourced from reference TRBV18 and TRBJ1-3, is NAGVMQNPRHLVRRRGQEARLRCSPMKGHSHVYWYRQLPEEGLKFMVYLQKENIIDESGMPKERFSAEFPKEGPSILRIQQVVRGDSAAYFCASSPRARTSGNTIYFGEGSWLTVV.

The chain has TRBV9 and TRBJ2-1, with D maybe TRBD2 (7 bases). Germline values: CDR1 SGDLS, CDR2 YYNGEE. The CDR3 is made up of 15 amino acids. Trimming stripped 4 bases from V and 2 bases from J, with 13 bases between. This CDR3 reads CASSRGGITYNEQFF. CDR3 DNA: TGTGCCAGCAGCAGGGGGGGGATCACCTACAATGAGCAGTTCTTC.

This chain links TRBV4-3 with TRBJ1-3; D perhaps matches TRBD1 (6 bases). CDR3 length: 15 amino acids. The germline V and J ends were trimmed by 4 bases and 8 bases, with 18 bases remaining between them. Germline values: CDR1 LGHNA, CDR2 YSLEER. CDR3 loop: CASSPGQALGDTIYF. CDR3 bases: TGCGCCAGCAGCCCGGGACAAGCTCTCGGAGACACCATATATTTT.

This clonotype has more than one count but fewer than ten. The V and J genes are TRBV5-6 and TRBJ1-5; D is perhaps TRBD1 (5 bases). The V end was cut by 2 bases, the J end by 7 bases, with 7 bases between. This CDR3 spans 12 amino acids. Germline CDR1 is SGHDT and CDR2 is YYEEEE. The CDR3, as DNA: TGTGCCAGCAGCTTATGGGACCAGCCCCAGCATTTT. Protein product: CASSLWDQPQHF.

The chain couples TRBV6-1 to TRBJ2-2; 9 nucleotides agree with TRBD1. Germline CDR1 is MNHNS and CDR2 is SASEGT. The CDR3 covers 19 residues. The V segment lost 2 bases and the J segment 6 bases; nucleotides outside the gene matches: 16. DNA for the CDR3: TGTGCCAGCAGTGAACGGTTGACAGGGGGAAAGGGTTCCCCCGGGGAGCTGTTTTTT. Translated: CASSERLTGGKGSPGELFF.

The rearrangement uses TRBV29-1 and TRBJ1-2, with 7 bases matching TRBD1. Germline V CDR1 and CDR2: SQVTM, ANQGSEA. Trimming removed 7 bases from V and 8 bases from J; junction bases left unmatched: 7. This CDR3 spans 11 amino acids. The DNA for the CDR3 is TGCAGCGAAACAGGGGTGGGGGGCTACACCTTC. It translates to CSETGVGGYTF.

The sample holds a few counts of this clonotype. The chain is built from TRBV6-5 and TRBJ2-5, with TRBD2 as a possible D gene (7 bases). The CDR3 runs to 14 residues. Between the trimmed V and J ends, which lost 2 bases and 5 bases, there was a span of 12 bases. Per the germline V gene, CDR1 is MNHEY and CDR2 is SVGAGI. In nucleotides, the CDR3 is TGTGCCAGCAGTTACCCGGGGGGCCGGGAGACCCAGTACTTC. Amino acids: CASSYPGGRETQYF.

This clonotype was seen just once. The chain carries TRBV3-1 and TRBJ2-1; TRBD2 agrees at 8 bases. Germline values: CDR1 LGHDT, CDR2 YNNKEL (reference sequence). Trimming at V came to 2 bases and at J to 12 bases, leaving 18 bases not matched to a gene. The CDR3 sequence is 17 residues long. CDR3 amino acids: CASSQSFIETSEGRQFF. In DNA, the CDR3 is TGTGCCAGCAGCCAATCTTTTATCGAGACTAGCGAGGGTAGGCAGTTCTTC.

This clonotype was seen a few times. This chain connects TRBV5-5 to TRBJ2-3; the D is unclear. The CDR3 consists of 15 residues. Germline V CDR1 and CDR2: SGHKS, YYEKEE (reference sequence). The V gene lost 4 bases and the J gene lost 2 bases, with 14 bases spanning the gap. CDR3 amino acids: CASSPPGSITDTQYF. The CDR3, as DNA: TGTGCCAGCAGCCCCCCCGGAAGCATCACAGATACGCAGTATTTT.

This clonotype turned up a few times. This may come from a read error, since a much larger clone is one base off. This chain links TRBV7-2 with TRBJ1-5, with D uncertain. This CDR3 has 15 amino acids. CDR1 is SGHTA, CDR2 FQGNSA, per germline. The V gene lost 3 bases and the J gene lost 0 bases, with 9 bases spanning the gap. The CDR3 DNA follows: TGTGCCAGCAGCTTCGACGGATATAGCAATCAGCCCCAGCATTTT. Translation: CASSFDGYSNQPQHF.

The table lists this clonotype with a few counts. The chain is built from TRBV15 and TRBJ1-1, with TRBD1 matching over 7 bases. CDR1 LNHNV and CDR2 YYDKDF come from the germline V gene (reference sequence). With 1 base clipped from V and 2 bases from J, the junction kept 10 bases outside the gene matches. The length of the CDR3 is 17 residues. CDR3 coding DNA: TGTGCCACCAGCAGAGTTTCGTATAGGACAGGTAACACTGAAGCTTTCTTT. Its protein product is CATSRVSYRTGNTEAFF.

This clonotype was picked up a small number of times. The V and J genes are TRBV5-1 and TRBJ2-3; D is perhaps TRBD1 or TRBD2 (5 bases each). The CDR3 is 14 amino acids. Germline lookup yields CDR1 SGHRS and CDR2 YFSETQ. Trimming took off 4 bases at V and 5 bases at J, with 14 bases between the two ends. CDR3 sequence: CASSAVGVGDTQYF. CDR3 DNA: TGCGCCAGCAGCGCCGTGGGGGTTGGAGATACGCAGTATTTT.

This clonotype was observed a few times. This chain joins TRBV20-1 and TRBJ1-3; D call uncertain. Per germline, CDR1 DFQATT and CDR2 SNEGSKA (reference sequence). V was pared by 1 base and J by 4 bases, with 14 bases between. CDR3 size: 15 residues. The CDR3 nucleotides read TGCAGTGCTAGAGGTTTAGCCAAAGGAGGAAACACCATATATTTT. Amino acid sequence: CSARGLAKGGNTIYF.

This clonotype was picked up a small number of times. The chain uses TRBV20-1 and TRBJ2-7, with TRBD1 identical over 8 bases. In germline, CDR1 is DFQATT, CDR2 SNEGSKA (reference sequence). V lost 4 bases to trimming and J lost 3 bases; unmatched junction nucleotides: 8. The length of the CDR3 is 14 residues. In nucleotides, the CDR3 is TGCAGTGCTAAAGACAGGGGTTTAGGCTACGAGCAGTACTTC. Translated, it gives CSAKDRGLGYEQYF.